The clone carrying this T cell receptor (beta chain) was observed a single time. Profiling relied on immunoSEQ multiplex PCR, and the TCRdb table lists in-frame clones only, not all of them. The sample has about 200,000 clones; approximately 89% are singletons. There are 18 residues in the CDR3. CDR1 and CDR2 from the germline V gene are SGHVS and FQNEAQ. The germline V and J ends were trimmed by 5 bases and 11 bases, with 28 bases remaining between them. The source of the sample is a study of blood T cell repertoires in COVID-19. The study drew participants aged about 18 to 89 years from roughly 25 US areas.

Sample: PBMCs or T cells enriched from blood (not recorded which). This chain links TRBV7-8 with TRBJ1-6; D not resolved. The receptor's source is a woman between 40 and 50 years old with acute COVID-19. The CDR3 sequence: CASSPRVIGSSFLAPLHF. CDR3 nucleotides: TGTGCCAGCAGCCCACGGGTGATAGGGAGTTCTTTTTTGGCACCCCTCCACTTT. Combining the CDR3 with reference TRBV7-8 and TRBJ1-6 gives the whole variable domain GAGVSQSPRYKVAKRGQDVALRCDPISGHVSLFWYQQALGQGPEFLTYFQNEAQLDKSGLPSDRFFAERPEGSVSTLKIQRTQQEDSAVYLCASSPRVIGSSFLAPLHFGNGTRLTVT.